This TCR beta chain was obtained from a study of T cells after yellow fever vaccination. TCRdb re-derived calls from the 5' RACE reads in MiXCR, one entry per CDR3 protein. The table has more than 15,000 distinct CDR3 sequences, more than 4% seen once. At least ten counts were recorded for this clonotype. CDR3 size: 11 residues. The germline V gene has CDR1 SQVTM and CDR2 ANQGSEA. V was cut by 5 bases and J by 3 bases, with 8 bases left in between. This specimen consisted of PBMCs, either bulk or a sorted T-cell subset (CD4+, CD8+, memory, or dextramer-sorted; not recorded which), obtained 15 days after the yellow fever booster vaccination. The chain carries TRBV29-1 and TRBJ2-7; D possibly corresponds to TRBD1 (6 bases). The TCR originated in a man aged 25-40 years who received the YFV17D yellow fever vaccine. This CDR3 reads CSVKQGYEQYF. In DNA, the CDR3 is TGCAGCGTTAAACAGGGCTACGAGCAGTACTTC.